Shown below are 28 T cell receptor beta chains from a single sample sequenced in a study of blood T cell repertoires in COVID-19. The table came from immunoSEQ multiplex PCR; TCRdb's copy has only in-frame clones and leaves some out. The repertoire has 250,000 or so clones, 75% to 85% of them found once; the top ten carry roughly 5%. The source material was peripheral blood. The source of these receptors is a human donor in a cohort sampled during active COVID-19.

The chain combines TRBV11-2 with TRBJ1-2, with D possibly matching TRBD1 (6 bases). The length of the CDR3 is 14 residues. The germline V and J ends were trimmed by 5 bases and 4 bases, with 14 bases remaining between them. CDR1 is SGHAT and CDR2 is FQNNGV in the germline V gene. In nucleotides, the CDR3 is TGTGCCAGCAGCCGTGGGGGCAGGGTCTATGGCTACACCTTC. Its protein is CASSRGGRVYGYTF.

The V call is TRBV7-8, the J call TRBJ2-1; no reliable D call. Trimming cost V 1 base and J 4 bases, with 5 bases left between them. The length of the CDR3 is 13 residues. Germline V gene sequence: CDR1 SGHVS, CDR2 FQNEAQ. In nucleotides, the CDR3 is TGTGCCAGCAGCTTAGTACTTTACAATGAGCAGTTCTTC. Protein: CASSLVLYNEQFF.

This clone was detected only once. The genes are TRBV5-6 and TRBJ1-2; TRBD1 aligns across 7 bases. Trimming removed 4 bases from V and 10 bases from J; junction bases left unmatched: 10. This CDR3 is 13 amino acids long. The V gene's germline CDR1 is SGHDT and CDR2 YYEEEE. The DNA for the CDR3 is TGTGCCAGCAGCCCCTTACAGGGGAGGCTCTACACCTTC. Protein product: CASSPLQGRLYTF.

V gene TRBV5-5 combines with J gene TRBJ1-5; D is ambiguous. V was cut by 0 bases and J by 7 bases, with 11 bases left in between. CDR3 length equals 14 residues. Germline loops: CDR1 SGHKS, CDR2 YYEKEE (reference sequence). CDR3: CASSLGVPGQPQHF. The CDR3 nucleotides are TGTGCCAGCAGCTTGGGGGTACCGGGGCAGCCCCAGCATTTT.

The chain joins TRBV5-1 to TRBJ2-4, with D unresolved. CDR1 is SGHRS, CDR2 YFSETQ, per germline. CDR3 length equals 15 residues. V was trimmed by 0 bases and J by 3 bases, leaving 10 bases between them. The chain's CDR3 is CASSLDSPLKNIQYF. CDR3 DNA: TGCGCCAGCAGCTTGGATTCCCCCCTCAAAAACATTCAGTACTTC.

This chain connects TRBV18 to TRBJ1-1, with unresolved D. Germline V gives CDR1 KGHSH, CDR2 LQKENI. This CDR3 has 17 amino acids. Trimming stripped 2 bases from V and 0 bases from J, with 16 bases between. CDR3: CASSPILTFDMNTEAFF. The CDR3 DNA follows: TGTGCCAGCTCACCAATCCTTACATTCGACATGAACACTGAAGCTTTCTTT.

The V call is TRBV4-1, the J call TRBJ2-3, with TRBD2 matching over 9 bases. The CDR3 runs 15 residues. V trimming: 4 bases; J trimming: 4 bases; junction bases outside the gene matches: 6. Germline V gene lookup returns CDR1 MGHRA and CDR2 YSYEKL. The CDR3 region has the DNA TGCGCCAGCAGCCGTAGCGGGAGTATCCCAGATACGCAGTATTTT. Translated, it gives CASSRSGSIPDTQYF.

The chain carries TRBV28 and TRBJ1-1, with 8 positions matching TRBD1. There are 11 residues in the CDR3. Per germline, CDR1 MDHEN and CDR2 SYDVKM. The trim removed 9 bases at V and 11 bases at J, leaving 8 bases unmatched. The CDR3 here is CARARRTGAFF. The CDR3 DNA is TGTGCCAGGGCTCGGAGGACAGGGGCTTTCTTT. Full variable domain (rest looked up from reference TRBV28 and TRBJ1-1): DVKVTQSSRYLVKRTGEKVFLECVQDMDHENMFWYRQDPGLGLRLIYFSYDVKMKEKGDIPEGYSVSREKKERFSLILESASTNQTSMYLCARARRTGAFFGQGTRLTVV.

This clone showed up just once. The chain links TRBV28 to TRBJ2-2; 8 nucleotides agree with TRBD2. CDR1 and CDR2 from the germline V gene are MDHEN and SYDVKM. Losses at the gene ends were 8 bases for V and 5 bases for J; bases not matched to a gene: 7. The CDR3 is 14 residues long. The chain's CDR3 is CASPGGARTGELFF. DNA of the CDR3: TGTGCCAGCCCGGGGGGGGCCAGGACCGGGGAGCTGTTTTTT.

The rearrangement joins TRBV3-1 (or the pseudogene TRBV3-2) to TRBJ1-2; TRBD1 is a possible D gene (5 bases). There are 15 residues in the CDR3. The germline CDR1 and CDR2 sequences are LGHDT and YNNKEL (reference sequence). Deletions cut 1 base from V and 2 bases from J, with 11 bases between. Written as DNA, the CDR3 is TGTGCCAGCAGCCAAGCCTTGGGGGGAAACTATGGCTACACCTTC. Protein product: CASSQALGGNYGYTF.

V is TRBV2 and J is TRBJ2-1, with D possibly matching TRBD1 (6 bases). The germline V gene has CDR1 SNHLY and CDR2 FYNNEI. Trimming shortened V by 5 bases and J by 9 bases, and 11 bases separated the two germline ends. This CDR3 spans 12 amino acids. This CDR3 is CASSTGIAEQFF. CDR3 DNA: TGTGCCAGCAGTACAGGGATCGCTGAGCAGTTCTTC.

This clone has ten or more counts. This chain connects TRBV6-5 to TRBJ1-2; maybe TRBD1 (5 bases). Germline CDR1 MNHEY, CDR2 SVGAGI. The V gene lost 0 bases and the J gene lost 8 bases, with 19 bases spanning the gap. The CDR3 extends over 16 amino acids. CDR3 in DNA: TGTGCCAGCAGTTACTCCTTTACCGACCCGGGGGTAGGCTACACCTTC. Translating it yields CASSYSFTDPGVGYTF.

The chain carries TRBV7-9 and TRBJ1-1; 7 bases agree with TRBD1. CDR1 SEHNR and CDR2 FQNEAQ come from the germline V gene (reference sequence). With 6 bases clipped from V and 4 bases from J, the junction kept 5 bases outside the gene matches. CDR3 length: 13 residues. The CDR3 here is CASRAQGGTEAFF. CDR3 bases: TGTGCCAGCAGAGCCCAGGGGGGCACTGAAGCTTTCTTT. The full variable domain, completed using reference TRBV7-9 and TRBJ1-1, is DTGVSQNPRHKITKRGQNVTFRCDPISEHNRLYWYRQTLGQGPEFLTYFQNEAQLEKSRLLSDRFSAERPKGSFSTLEIQRTEQGDSAMYLCASRAQGGTEAFFGQGTRLTVV.

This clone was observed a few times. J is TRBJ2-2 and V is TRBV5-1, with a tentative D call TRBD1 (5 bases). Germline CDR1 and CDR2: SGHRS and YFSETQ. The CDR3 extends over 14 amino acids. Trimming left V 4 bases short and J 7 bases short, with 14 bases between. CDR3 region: CASSRRQGLGELFF. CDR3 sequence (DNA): TGCGCCAGCAGCCGCCGCCAGGGTCTCGGGGAGCTGTTTTTT.

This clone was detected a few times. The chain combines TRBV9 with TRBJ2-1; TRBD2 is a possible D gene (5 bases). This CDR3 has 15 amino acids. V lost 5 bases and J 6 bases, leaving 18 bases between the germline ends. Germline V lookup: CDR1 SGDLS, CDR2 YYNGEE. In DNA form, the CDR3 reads TGTGCCAGCAGTCCGCGGGCTGGAGGTAGCAATGAGCAGTTCTTC. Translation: CASSPRAGGSNEQFF.

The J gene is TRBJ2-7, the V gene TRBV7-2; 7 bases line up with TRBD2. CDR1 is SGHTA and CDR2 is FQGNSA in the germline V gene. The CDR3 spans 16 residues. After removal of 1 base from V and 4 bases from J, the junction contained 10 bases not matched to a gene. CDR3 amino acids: CASSLDGTTRNYEQYF. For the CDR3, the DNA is TGTGCCAGCAGCTTAGACGGGACTACCCGGAATTACGAGCAGTACTTC.

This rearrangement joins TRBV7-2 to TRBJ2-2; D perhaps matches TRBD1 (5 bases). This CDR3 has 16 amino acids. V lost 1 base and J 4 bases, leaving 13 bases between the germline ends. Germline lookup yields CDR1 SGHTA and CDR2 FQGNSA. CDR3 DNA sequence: TGTGCCAGCAGCTTAGTATCAGGGCTCGGCACCGGGGAGCTGTTTTTT. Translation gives CASSLVSGLGTGELFF.

The CDR3 sequence: CASGLEQGEPYNEQFF. The CDR3 DNA is TGTGCTAGTGGTTTGGAACAGGGGGAACCCTACAATGAGCAGTTCTTC. This chain connects TRBV12-5 to TRBJ2-1; 8 bases agree with TRBD1. The CDR3 is 16 amino acids. Germline V gene data show CDR1 as LGHNT and CDR2 as FRNRAP. The V segment lost 1 base and the J segment 2 bases; nucleotides outside the gene matches: 4.

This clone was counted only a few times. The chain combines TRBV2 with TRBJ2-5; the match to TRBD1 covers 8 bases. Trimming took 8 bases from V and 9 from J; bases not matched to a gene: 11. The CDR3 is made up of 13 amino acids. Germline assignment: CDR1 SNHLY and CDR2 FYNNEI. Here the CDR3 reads CASDSDRGMAQYF. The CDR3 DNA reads TGTGCCAGCGATTCCGACAGGGGAATGGCCCAGTACTTC. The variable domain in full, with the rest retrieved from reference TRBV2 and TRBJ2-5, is EPEVTQTPSHQVTQMGQEVILRCVPISNHLYFYWYRQILGQKVEFLVSFYNNEISEKSEIFDDQFSVERPDGSNFTLKIRSTKLEDSAMYFCASDSDRGMAQYFGPGTRLLVL.

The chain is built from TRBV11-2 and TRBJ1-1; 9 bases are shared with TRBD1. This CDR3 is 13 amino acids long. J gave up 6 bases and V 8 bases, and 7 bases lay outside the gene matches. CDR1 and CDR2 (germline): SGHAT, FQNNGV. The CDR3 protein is CASGTQGAAEAFF. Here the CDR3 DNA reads TGTGCCAGCGGGACACAGGGGGCCGCTGAAGCTTTCTTT.

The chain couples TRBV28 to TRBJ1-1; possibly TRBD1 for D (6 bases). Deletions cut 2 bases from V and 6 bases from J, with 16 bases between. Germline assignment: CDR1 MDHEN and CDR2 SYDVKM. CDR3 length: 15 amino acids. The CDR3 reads CASSLRSGVGAEAFF. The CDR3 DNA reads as TGTGCCAGCAGTTTACGATCAGGGGTTGGGGCTGAAGCTTTCTTT.

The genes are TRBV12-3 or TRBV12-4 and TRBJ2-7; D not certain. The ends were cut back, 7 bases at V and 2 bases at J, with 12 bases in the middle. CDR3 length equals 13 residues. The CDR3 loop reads CASKTPQTYEQYF. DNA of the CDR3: TGTGCCAGCAAGACCCCACAGACCTACGAGCAGTACTTC.

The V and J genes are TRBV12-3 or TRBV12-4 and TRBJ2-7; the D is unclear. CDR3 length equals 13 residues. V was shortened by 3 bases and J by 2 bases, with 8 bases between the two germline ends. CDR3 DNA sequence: TGTGCCAGCAGTTTGAGAAGTGCCTACGAGCAGTACTTC. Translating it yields CASSLRSAYEQYF.

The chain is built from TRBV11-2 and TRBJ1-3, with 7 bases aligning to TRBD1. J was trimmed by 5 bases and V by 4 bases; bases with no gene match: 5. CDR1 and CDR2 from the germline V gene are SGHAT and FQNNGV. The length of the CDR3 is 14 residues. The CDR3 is CASSSGQERNTIYF. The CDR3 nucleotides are TGTGCCAGCAGCTCAGGACAGGAGAGAAACACCATATATTTT.

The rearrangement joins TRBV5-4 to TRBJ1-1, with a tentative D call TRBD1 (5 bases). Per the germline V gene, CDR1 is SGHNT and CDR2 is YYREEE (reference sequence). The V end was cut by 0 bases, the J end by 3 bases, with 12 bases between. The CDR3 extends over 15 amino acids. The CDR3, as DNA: TGTGCCAGCAGCTTGGCAGGGTCTCTGGACACTGAAGCTTTCTTT. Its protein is CASSLAGSLDTEAFF. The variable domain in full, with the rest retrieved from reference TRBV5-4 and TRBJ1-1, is ETGVTQSPTHLIKTRGQQVTLRCSSQSGHNTVSWYQQALGQGPQFIFQYYREEENGRGNFPPRFSGLQFPNYSSELNVNALELDDSALYLCASSLAGSLDTEAFFGQGTRLTVV.

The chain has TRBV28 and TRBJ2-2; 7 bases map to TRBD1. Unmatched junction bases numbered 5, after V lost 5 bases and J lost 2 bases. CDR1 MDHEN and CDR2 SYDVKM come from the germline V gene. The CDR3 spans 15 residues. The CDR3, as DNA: TGTGCCAGCAGTCCCGGGACAGCCAACACCGGGGAGCTGTTTTTT. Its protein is CASSPGTANTGELFF.

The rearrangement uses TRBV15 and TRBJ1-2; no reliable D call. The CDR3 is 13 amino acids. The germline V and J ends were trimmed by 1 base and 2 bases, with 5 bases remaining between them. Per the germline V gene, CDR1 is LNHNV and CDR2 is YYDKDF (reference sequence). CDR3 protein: CATSRGGNYGYTF. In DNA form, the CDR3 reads TGTGCCACCAGCAGAGGAGGGAACTATGGCTACACCTTC.

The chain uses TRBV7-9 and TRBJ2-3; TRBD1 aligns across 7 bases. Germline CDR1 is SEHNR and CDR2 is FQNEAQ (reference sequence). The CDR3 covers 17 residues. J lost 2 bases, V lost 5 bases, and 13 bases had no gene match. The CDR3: CASSPYRDSTPTDTQYF. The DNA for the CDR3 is TGTGCCAGCAGCCCCTACCGGGACAGTACCCCCACAGATACGCAGTATTTT. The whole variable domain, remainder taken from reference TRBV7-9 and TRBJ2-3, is DTGVSQNPRHKITKRGQNVTFRCDPISEHNRLYWYRQTLGQGPEFLTYFQNEAQLEKSRLLSDRFSAERPKGSFSTLEIQRTEQGDSAMYLCASSPYRDSTPTDTQYFGPGTRLTVL.